Each of the 24 T cell receptor beta chains below was sequenced from the same sample in a study of blood T cell repertoires in COVID-19 (TCRdb year 2020). Library creation used the immunoSEQ multiplex PCR assay. What TCRdb holds here is the immuneACCESS table cut down to in-frame rearrangements. Part of the clones is not present; checked against another copy, under half of the missing clones reflect an unresolved V gene, and the others are unexplained. This sample has over 300,000 clones in its table, and 75% to 90% of those were observed once. The leading ten clones occupy over 8% of the sample. Material: PBMCs or T cells enriched from blood (not recorded which). The source of these receptors is a woman aged 40 to 50 who had recovered from COVID-19.

The genes are TRBV12-3 or TRBV12-4 and TRBJ1-1; D is unresolved. The CDR3 sequence is 13 residues long. Deletions cut 5 bases from V and 5 bases from J, with 12 bases between. The CDR3: CASSTGRETEAFF. CDR3 coding DNA: TGTGCCAGCAGTACGGGCCGGGAGACTGAAGCTTTCTTT.

The chain combines TRBV13 with TRBJ1-2; 10 bases fit TRBD1. CDR1 is PRHDT, CDR2 FYEKMQ, per germline (reference sequence). This CDR3 comprises 16 residues. V was clipped by 3 bases and J by 7 bases; unmatched bases: 11. CDR3 amino acids: CASSFLGTGARLGYTF. In DNA, the CDR3 is TGTGCCAGCAGCTTTCTAGGGACAGGGGCCCGCCTTGGCTACACCTTC.

The chain links TRBV18 to TRBJ2-1; 7 bases align to TRBD2. From germline, CDR1 is KGHSH and CDR2 LQKENI. Trimming cost V 1 base and J 3 bases; bases outside gene matches: 3. The length of the CDR3 is 15 residues. The CDR3 spells CASSPLLADYNEQFF. As DNA, the CDR3 is TGTGCCAGCTCACCACTTCTAGCGGACTACAATGAGCAGTTCTTC.

This rearrangement joins TRBV9 to TRBJ2-1; 7 bases line up with TRBD2. Germline-derived CDR1 and CDR2 are SGDLS and YYNGEE. This CDR3 spans 14 amino acids. V shed 4 bases, J shed 8 bases, and the junction held 9 bases outside the gene matches. The CDR3 spells CASSPRTREYEQFF. The CDR3 nucleotides read TGTGCCAGCAGCCCTAGAACGCGGGAGTATGAGCAGTTCTTC.

CDR3 sequence reads: CASSISSGVADTQYF. Written as DNA, the CDR3 is TGTGCCAGTAGTATAAGTAGCGGGGTGGCAGATACGCAGTATTTT. The V call is TRBV19, the J call TRBJ2-3, with TRBD2 matching over 8 bases. Germline V CDR1 and CDR2: LNHDA, SQIVND (reference sequence). J was trimmed by 4 bases and V by 2 bases; bases with no gene match: 5. This CDR3 is built from 15 residues.

This chain joins TRBV3-1 (or the pseudogene TRBV3-2) and TRBJ2-6; no definite D call. The CDR3 is made up of 15 amino acids. Per germline, CDR1 LGHDT and CDR2 YNNKEL (reference sequence). Deletions cut 0 bases from V and 3 bases from J, with 6 bases between. The CDR3, as DNA: TGTGCCAGCAGCCAAGACATTAGTGGGGCCAACGTCCTGACTTTC. It translates to CASSQDISGANVLTF.

This chain connects TRBV25-1 to TRBJ2-5, with 10 bases matching TRBD2. In germline, CDR1 is MGHDK, CDR2 SYGVNS. V lost 6 bases and J lost 8; bases outside the gene matches: 6. There are 13 residues in the CDR3. CDR3 residues: CASRLSGGATQYF. DNA for the CDR3: TGTGCCAGCAGGTTAAGCGGGGGGGCCACCCAGTACTTC. The full variable domain, its missing parts supplied by reference TRBV25-1 and TRBJ2-5, is EADIYQTPRYLVIGTGKKITLECSQTMGHDKMYWYQQDPGMELHLIHYSYGVNSTEKGDLSSESTVSRIRTEHFPLTLESARPSHTSQYLCASRLSGGATQYFGPGTRLLVL.

This clone was detected once. The chain uses TRBV7-3 and TRBJ2-1; possible D gene TRBD2, 6 bases. The CDR3 runs to 14 residues. Germline V lookup: CDR1 SGHTA, CDR2 FQGTGA. Trimming shortened V by 1 base and J by 5 bases, and 9 bases separated the two germline ends. The CDR3 bases are TGTGCCAGCAGCTTAAGCGGGACCAACAATGAGCAGTTCTTC. Its translation: CASSLSGTNNEQFF.

This clone turned up a few times. The same CDR3 arises from other DNA sequences in this sample as well. V is TRBV7-2 and J is TRBJ2-3, with 14 bases lining up with TRBD2. CDR1 is SGHTA, CDR2 FQGNSA, per germline. The CDR3 covers 16 residues. With 3 bases clipped from V and 3 bases from J, the junction kept 2 bases outside the gene matches. The CDR3 here is CASSLGTSGGTDTQYF. The DNA for the CDR3 is TGTGCCAGCAGCTTGGGGACTAGCGGGGGTACAGATACGCAGTATTTT.

This rearrangement joins TRBV19 to TRBJ2-3, with 7 positions matching TRBD1. The germline V gene has CDR1 LNHDA and CDR2 SQIVND (reference sequence). There are 12 residues in the CDR3. CDR3 sequence: CSTGKGTDTQYF. CDR3 bases: TGTTCGACAGGGAAAGGCACAGATACGCAGTATTTT.

This clone has a single count. J is TRBJ1-5 and V is TRBV28, with TRBD1 matching over 7 bases. CDR1 MDHEN and CDR2 SYDVKM come from the germline V gene. With 5 bases clipped from V and 1 base from J, the junction kept 8 bases outside the gene matches. This CDR3 has 16 amino acids. In DNA form, the CDR3 reads TGTGCCAGCAGTCCCGGACAGGCCTTGAGCAATCAGCCCCAGCATTTT. It translates to CASSPGQALSNQPQHF.

This clone was seen only once. The V gene is TRBV19, the J gene TRBJ1-4, with 8 bases that match TRBD1. V gave up 3 bases and J gave up 3 bases; unmatched junction bases: 9. CDR1 is LNHDA and CDR2 is SQIVND in the germline V gene (reference sequence). The length of the CDR3 is 17 residues. CDR3 coding DNA: TGTGCCAGTAGTATCCTCTGGACAGGGCGTGCTAATGAAAAACTGTTTTTT. Residues: CASSILWTGRANEKLFF.

The chain has TRBV28 and TRBJ1-4; D perhaps matches TRBD1 (5 bases). Germline lookup yields CDR1 MDHEN and CDR2 SYDVKM. Deletions cut 4 bases from V and 8 bases from J, with 17 bases between. This CDR3 contains 15 residues. CDR3 DNA sequence: TGTGCCAGCAGTTCTTATACAGGTTGGAACGAAAAACTGTTTTTT. It encodes CASSSYTGWNEKLFF.

Written as DNA, the CDR3 is TGTGCCTGGAGTGTAAGGGACAGGGGGGTCTACGAGCAGTACTTC. Translating gives CAWSVRDRGVYEQYF. V and J are TRBV30 and TRBJ2-7; 11 bases line up with TRBD1. The J segment lost 3 bases and the V segment lost 0 bases, leaving 4 bases of the junction unmatched. This CDR3 is 15 amino acids long. CDR1 and CDR2 (germline): GTSNPN, SVGIG (reference sequence). The variable domain in full, with the rest retrieved from reference TRBV30 and TRBJ2-7, is SQTIHQWPATLVQPVGSPLSLECTVEGTSNPNLYWYRQAAGRGLQLLFYSVGIGQISSEVPQNLSASRPQDRQFILSSKKLLLSDSGFYLCAWSVRDRGVYEQYFGPGTRLTVT.

The rearrangement joins TRBV4-3 to TRBJ1-2, with D unresolved. CDR3 length: 14 amino acids. Per germline, CDR1 LGHNA and CDR2 YSLEER. V lost 1 base, J lost 6 bases, and 12 bases lay in between. In DNA form, the CDR3 reads TGCGCCAGCAGCCAAGCGCAGGCACCTGATGGCTACACCTTC. Residues: CASSQAQAPDGYTF.

V and J are TRBV7-3 and TRBJ2-3; 12 bases are a match to TRBD2. CDR1 is SGHTA and CDR2 is FQGTGA in the germline V gene. The CDR3 consists of 16 residues. J gave up 6 bases and V 5 bases, and 9 bases lay outside the gene matches. This chain's CDR3 is CASSPGLAGWRDTQYF. CDR3 in DNA: TGTGCCAGCAGCCCGGGACTAGCGGGTTGGAGGGATACGCAGTATTTT.

The chain uses TRBV27 and TRBJ1-1; 8 bases align to TRBD1. After removal of 6 bases from V and 4 bases from J, the junction contained 10 bases not matched to a gene. The CDR3 spans 15 residues. Germline V gene lookup returns CDR1 MNHEY and CDR2 SMNVEV (reference sequence). The CDR3 sequence is CASSRTGKDATEAFF. The CDR3 coding sequence is TGTGCCAGCAGCCGGACAGGGAAGGACGCCACTGAAGCTTTCTTT.

V and J are TRBV27 and TRBJ1-1, with D possibly matching TRBD1 (5 bases). The CDR3 has 14 amino acids. V lost 4 bases and J lost 2, with 11 bases in between. Per germline, CDR1 MNHEY and CDR2 SMNVEV (reference sequence). The DNA for the CDR3 is TGTGCCAGCAGTTCAGCGGGGGTAAACACTGAAGCTTTCTTT. It specifies CASSSAGVNTEAFF.

The chain has TRBV30 and TRBJ2-7, with D perhaps matching TRBD1 (6 bases). The CDR3 spans 12 residues. Trimming took off 4 bases at V and 3 bases at J, with 10 bases between the two ends. Germline CDR1 GTSNPN, CDR2 SVGIG (reference sequence). CDR3 sequence (DNA): TGTGCCTGGAACAGGGTCGGCTACGAGCAGTACTTC. Translation gives CAWNRVGYEQYF.

The CDR3 region is CASSLNGGGYYEQYF. In nucleotides, the CDR3 is TGTGCCAGCAGCTTAAACGGCGGGGGGTACTACGAGCAGTACTTC. The chain combines TRBV7-2 with TRBJ2-7; 8 positions match TRBD2. V trimming: 2 bases; J trimming: 3 bases; junction bases outside the gene matches: 6. From germline, CDR1 is SGHTA and CDR2 FQGNSA. CDR3 length: 15 residues.

This chain joins TRBV30 and TRBJ1-2; TRBD1 is a possible D gene (6 bases). Per the germline V gene, CDR1 is GTSNPN and CDR2 is SVGIG (reference sequence). V lost 4 bases and J 7 bases, leaving 25 bases between the germline ends. This CDR3 is 16 amino acids long. The CDR3 nucleotides are TGTGCCTGGATAAGGAATCGGGCAGGGGCAATGGGTGGCTACACCTTC. Its protein is CAWIRNRAGAMGGYTF.

V and J are TRBV15 and TRBJ2-5, with TRBD1 matching 11 bases. The germline CDR1 and CDR2 sequences are LNHNV and YYDKDF (reference sequence). The CDR3 is 15 residues long. J was trimmed by 5 bases and V by 3 bases; bases with no gene match: 5. The CDR3, as DNA: TGTGCCACCAGCAGGGACAGGGGGCTGTGGGAGACCCAGTACTTC. As protein: CATSRDRGLWETQYF.

The CDR3 loop reads CASSLAPGQSLWDYEQYF. The CDR3, as DNA: TGTGCCAGCAGCTTGGCTCCGGGACAGTCCCTGTGGGATTACGAGCAGTACTTC. The V and J genes are TRBV5-6 and TRBJ2-7; 7 bases agree with TRBD1. The V gene end was trimmed by 0 bases and the J gene end by 4 bases; junction bases not matched to a gene: 16. The CDR3 has 18 amino acids. CDR1 is SGHDT and CDR2 is YYEEEE in the germline V gene.

This clone was seen a few times. The gene calls are TRBV10-2 and TRBJ2-7, with D perhaps matching TRBD1 (5 bases). Trimming took 7 bases from V and 5 from J, leaving 9 bases between them. This CDR3 spans 11 amino acids. Germline V CDR1 and CDR2: WSHSY, SAAADI. CDR3 sequence: CASTQGNEQYF. CDR3 bases: TGCGCCAGCACGCAGGGCAACGAGCAGTACTTC.